In its sample, the clone carrying this TCR beta chain was seen a few times. Antigen unknown. The data originate from a study of identical twins. Regarding the study as a whole: Cross-sectional statistical analysis, not tracking of the same donors, underpinned the conclusions. Out-of-frame beta sequences exhibited a weaker degree of excess twin sharing.

Each CDR3 protein is one row after TCRdb ran MiXCR on the 5' RACE reads. The table records approximately 630,000 distinct CDR3 sequences, about 7.6% of them present only once. Trimming pared 1 base from V and 2 bases from J, leaving 12 bases between. CDR1 and CDR2 from the germline V gene are MGHRA and YSYEKL. The CDR3 consists of 16 residues. These data also formed part of another study, on yellow fever vaccine responses in identical twins.

The sequenced material came from PBMCs. The gene calls are TRBV4-1 and TRBJ1-5; D remains unclear. The sequence was obtained from a woman aged 18-29 years in good health. CDR3 region: CASSQVQPDGNQPQHF. The CDR3 DNA reads TGCGCCAGCAGCCAAGTTCAACCGGATGGCAATCAGCCCCAGCATTTT.